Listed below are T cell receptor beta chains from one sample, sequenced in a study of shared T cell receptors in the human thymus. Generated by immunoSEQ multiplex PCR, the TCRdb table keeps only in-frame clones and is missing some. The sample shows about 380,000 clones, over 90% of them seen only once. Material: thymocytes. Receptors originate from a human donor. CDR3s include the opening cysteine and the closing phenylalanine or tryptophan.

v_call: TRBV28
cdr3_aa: CASSRDRGSSYNEQFF

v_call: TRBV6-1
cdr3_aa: CASSAYSGGTEAFF

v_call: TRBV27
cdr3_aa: CASSLQGTWDTQYF

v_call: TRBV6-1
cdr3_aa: CASRAGGTYEQYF

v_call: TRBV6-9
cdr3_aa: CASSYLTGGRNQPQHF

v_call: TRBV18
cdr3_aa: CASSPGSEAFF

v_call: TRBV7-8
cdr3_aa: CASSQRTSGPSSYNEQFF

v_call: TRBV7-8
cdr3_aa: CASSSADNYGYTF

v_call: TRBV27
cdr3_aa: CASSPTPSYEQYF

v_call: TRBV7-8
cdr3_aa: CASSPQGGRAWSEDTQYF

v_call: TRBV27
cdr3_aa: CASNARQPISKTEAFF

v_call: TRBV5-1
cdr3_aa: CASSWRIVSSGSPYEQYF

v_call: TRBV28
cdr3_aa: CASSLWSKKNTEAFF

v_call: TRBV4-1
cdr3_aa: CASSQRADGALRYGYTF

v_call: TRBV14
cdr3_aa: CASSQARLTGEAGNTIYF

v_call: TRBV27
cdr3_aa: CASSFLRPSTDTQYF

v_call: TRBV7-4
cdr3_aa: CASSPGQGAGETQYF

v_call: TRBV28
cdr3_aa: CASSTMGGPISYEQYF

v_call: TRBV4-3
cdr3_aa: CASSQVGQSYEQYF

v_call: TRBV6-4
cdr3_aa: CASSEGAKGYGYTF

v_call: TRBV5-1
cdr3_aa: CASSSPLGQGLGYGYTF

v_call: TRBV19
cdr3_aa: CASSIDPDSGKFSGANVLTF

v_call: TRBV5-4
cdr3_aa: CASSFPSPPSPFSQETQYF

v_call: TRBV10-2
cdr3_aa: CASSEGGLAGANVLTF

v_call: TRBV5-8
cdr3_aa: CASSPGQENTEAFF

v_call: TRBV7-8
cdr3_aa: CASSLGSRARQGTDTQYF

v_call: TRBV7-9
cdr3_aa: CASSSRTVTETQYF

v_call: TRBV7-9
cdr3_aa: CASSYPRLAGDDGYHEQYF

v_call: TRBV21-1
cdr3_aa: CASSNNYEQYF

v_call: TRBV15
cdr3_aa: CATSREGTGSETQYF

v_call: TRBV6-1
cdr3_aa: CASSQAWVIQNEQFF

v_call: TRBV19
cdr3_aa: CASSTRQGEESVNQPQHF

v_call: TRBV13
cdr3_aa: CASIKPGLESYYLTTIYF

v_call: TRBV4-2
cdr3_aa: CASSQDRTGGSANYGYTF

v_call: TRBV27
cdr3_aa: CASSLSTGTHYEQYF

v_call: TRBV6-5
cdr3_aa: CASSYRTGTTYEQYF

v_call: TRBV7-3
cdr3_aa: CASSLMGGIGRYNEQFF

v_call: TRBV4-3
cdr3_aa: CASSQDPGHGGPEAFF

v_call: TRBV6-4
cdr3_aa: CASSDERESSYNEQFF

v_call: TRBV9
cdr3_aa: CASSVGIEMLYGYTF

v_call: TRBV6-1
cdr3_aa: CASLPRGDTQYF

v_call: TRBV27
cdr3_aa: CASSLGIGADNEQFF

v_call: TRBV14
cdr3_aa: CASSQVTPDGNTYEQYF

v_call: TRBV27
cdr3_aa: CASSSYRGRSGPDEQYF

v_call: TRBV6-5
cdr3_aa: CASSFPGETTGDTQYF

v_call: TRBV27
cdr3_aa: CASSPGQAPYEQYF

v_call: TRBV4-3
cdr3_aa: CASSPSLGQGIFNEQYF

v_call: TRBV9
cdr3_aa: CASSVGERAYEQYF

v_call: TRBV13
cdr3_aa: CASSQERELLLFF

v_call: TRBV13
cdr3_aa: CAAGREKSHREQFF

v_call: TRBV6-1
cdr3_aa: CASSEFPGNDGQYF

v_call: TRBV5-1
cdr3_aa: CASSSPQQGSYGYTF

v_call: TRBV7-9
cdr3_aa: CASSATSGRPQGYEQYF

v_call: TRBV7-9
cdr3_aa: CASSSPGQGYNQPQHF

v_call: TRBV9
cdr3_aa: CASSGGTGVAFF

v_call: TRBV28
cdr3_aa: CASSGSSYEQYF

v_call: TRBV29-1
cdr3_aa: CSVEDMANTEAFF

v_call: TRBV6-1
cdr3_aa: CASSPDRGLETQYF

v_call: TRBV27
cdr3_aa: CATAPRQLNTEAFF

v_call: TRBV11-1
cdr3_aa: CASSLAGLAAGELFF